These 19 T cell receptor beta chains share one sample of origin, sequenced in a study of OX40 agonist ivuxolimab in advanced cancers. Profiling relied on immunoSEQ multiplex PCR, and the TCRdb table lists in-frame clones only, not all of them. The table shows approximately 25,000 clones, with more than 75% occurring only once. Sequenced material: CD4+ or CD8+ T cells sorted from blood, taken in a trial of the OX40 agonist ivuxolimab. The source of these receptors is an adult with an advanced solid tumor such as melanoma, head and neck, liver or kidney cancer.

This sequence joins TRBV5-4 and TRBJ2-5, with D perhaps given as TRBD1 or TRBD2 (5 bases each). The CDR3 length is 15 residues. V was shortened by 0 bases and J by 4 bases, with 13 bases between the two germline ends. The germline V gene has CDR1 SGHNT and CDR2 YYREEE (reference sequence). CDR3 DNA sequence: TGTGCCAGCAGCTTGGCTGGGGACCTAGGAGAGACCCAGTACTTC. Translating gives CASSLAGDLGETQYF. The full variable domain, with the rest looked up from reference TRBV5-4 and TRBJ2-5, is ETGVTQSPTHLIKTRGQQVTLRCSSQSGHNTVSWYQQALGQGPQFIFQYYREEENGRGNFPPRFSGLQFPNYSSELNVNALELDDSALYLCASSLAGDLGETQYFGPGTRLLVL.

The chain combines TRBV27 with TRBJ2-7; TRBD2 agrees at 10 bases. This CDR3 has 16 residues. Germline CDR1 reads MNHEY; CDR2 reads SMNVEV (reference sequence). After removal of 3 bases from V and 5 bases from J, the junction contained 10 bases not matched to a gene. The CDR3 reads CASSFFPSGSGDEQYF. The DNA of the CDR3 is TGTGCCAGCAGTTTTTTCCCTAGCGGGAGTGGTGACGAGCAGTACTTC.

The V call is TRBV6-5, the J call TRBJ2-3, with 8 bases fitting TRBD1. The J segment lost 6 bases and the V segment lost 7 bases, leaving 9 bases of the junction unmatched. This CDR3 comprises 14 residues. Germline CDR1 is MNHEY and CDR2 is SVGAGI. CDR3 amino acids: CASMPYSGGDTQYF. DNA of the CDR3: TGTGCCAGCATGCCGTATTCAGGGGGCGATACGCAGTATTTT.

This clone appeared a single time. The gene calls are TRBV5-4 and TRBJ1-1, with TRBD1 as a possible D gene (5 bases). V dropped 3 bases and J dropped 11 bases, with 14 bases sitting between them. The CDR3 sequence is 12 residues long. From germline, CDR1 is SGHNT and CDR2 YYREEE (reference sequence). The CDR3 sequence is CASSSMGEEAFF. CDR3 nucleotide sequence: TGTGCCAGCAGCTCGATGGGGGAGGAGGCTTTCTTT. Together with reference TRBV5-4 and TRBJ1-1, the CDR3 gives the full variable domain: ETGVTQSPTHLIKTRGQQVTLRCSSQSGHNTVSWYQQALGQGPQFIFQYYREEENGRGNFPPRFSGLQFPNYSSELNVNALELDDSALYLCASSSMGEEAFFGQGTRLTVV.

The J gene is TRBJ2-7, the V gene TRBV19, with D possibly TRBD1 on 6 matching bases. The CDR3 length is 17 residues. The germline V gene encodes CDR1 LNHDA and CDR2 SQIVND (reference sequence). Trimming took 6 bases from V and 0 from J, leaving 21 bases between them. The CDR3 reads CASSPTFRDISSYEQYF. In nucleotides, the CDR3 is TGTGCCAGTAGCCCCACCTTCCGGGACATCTCCTCCTACGAGCAGTACTTC.

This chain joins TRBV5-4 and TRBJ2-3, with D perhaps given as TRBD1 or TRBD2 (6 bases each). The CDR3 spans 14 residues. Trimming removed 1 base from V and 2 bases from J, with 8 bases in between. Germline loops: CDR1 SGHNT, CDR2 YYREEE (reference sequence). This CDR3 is CASSLRGATDTQYF. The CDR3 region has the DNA TGTGCCAGCAGCTTGAGGGGGGCCACAGATACGCAGTATTTT.

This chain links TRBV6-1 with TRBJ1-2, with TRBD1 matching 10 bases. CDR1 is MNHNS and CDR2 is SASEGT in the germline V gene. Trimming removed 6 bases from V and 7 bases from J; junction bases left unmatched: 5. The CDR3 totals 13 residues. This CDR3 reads CASSPTGGSGYTF. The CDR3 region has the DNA TGTGCCAGCAGCCCGACAGGGGGCTCTGGCTACACCTTC.

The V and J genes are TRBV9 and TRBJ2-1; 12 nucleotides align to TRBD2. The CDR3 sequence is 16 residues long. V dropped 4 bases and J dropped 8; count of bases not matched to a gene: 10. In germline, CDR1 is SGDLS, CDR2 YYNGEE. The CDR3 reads CASSFASGGALDEQFF. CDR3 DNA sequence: TGTGCCAGCAGCTTTGCTAGCGGGGGGGCCTTGGATGAGCAGTTCTTC.

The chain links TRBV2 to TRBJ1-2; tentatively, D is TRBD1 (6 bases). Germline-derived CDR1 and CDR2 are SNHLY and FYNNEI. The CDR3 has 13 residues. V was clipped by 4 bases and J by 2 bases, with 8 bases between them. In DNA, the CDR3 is TGTGCCAGCAGTGGAGGGGGGAACTATGGCTACACCTTC. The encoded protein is CASSGGGNYGYTF.

CDR3 amino acids: CAEGTGGFEQYF. DNA of the CDR3: TGTGCGGAGGGAACAGGGGGCTTCGAGCAGTACTTC. The chain couples TRBV6-1 to TRBJ2-7; 9 nucleotides align to TRBD1. The CDR3 has 12 residues. Germline V gives CDR1 MNHNS, CDR2 SASEGT.

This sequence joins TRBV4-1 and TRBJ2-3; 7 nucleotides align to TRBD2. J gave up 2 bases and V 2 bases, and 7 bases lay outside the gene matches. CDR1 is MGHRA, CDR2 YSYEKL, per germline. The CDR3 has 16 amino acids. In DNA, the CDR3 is TGCGCCAGCAGCCAACCACCTCTAGCGGCCACAGATACGCAGTATTTT. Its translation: CASSQPPLAATDTQYF.

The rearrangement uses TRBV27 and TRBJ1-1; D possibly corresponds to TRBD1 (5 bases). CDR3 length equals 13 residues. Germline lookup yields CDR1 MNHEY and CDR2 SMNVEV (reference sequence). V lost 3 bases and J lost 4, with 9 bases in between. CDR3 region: CASSFSGITEAFF. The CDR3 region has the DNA TGTGCCAGCAGTTTTTCAGGGATCACTGAAGCTTTCTTT.

For the CDR3, the DNA is TGTGCCAGCAGCTTATACCGGGCAATAGGGTACGAGCAGTACTTC. Translated, it gives CASSLYRAIGYEQYF. The rearrangement joins TRBV11-2 to TRBJ2-7; D is uncertain. With 2 bases removed from V and 4 bases from J, the gap between germline ends came to 15 bases. The CDR3 is 15 residues long. The germline gives CDR1 SGHAT, CDR2 FQNNGV.

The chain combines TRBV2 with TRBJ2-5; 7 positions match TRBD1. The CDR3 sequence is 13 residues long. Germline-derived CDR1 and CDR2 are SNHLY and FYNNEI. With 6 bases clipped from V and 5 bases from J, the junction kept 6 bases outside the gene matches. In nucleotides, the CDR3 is TGTGCCAGCAGCTCCGGGACAGTGGAGACCCAGTACTTC. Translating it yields CASSSGTVETQYF.

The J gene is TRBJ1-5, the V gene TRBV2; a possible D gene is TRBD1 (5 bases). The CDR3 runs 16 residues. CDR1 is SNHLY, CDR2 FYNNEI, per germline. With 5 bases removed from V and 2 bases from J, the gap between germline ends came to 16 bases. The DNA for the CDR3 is TGTGCCAGCAGTCCTCAGGGAAATTCGGGCAATCAGCCCCAGCATTTT. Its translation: CASSPQGNSGNQPQHF.

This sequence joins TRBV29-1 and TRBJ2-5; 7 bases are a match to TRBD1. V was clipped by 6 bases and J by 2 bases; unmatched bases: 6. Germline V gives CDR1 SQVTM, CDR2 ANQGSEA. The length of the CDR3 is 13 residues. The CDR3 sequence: CSVPGQVQETQYF. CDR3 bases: TGCAGCGTCCCCGGACAGGTTCAAGAGACCCAGTACTTC.

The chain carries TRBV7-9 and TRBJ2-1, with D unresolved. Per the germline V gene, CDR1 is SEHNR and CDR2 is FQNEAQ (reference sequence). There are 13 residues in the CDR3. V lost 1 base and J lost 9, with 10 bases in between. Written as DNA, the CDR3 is TGTGCCAGCAGCTTAGAGAGTCGCGGTGAGCAGTTCTTC. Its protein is CASSLESRGEQFF.

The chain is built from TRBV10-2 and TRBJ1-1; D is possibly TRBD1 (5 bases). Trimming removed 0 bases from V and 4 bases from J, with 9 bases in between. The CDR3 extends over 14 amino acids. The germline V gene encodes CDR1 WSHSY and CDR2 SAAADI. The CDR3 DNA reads TGCGCCAGCAGTGAGTCGATCGGGGGCACTGAAGCTTTCTTT. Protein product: CASSESIGGTEAFF.

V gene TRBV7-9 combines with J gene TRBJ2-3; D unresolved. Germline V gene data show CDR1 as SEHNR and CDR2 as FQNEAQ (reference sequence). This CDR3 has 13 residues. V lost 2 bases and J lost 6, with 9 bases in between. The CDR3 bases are TGTGCCAGCAGCTTATTAACCCCCGATACGCAGTATTTT. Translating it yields CASSLLTPDTQYF.